This TCR beta chain is from a study of T cells in women clearing cervical HPV infection. Measured with immunoSEQ multiplex PCR; TCRdb has only the in-frame clones, and not every one. This table holds about 25,000 clones. The CDR3 is made up of 15 amino acids. V was clipped by 3 bases and J by 2 bases, with 13 bases between them. The V gene's germline CDR1 is SGHNT and CDR2 YYREEE (reference sequence). Comments on this clone: Read coverage stops 3 residues before the CDR3 terminus; the germline J gene supplies the remainder.

J is TRBJ2-3 and V is TRBV5-4; TRBD2 might be the D (6 bases). This clonotype was sampled from a woman aged 18-69 years with a cervical HPV16 infection that either progressed to CIN3+ or cleared (not recorded which). Sequences were obtained from blood buffy coat. Incomplete CDR3 DNA: TGTGCCAGCAGCTCGGGACTCACCGACACAGATACG. This codes for CASSSGLTDTDT. In full, the CDR3 reads CASSSGLTDTDTQYF.